The T cell receptor (beta chain) described here comes from a study of control samples from healthy donors and cancer patients. Germline lookup yields CDR1 LGHDT and CDR2 YNNKEL (reference sequence). The CDR3 covers 14 residues. Trimming left V 0 bases short and J 7 bases short, with 10 bases between. Sequencing used immunoSEQ multiplex PCR; TCRdb keeps in-frame clones, though not all of them. The table has roughly 120,000 clones, about 88% seen once. This TCR came from a man aged 50-59 years in good health. Material: blood. V gene TRBV3-1 (or the pseudogene TRBV3-2) combines with J gene TRBJ1-5; D gene uncertain. The CDR3 is CASSQEVGMQPQHF. DNA of the CDR3: TGTGCCAGCAGCCAAGAGGTCGGTATGCAGCCCCAGCATTTT.